This paragraph covers one T cell receptor beta chain sequence. Its antigen is unknown. This entry belongs to a study of T cell repertoires in cytomegalovirus infection. TCRdb processed the reads anew with MiXCR; each CDR3 protein has one entry. The repertoire holds 830,000 or so distinct CDR3 sequences, with 32% as singletons. Germline-derived CDR1 and CDR2 are MNHEY and SVGEGT. This CDR3 has 12 residues. Trimming removed 6 bases from V and 9 bases from J, with 12 bases in between. The clonotype originates from a human donor in good health (CMV status not recorded). Some clones in this sample may be carry-over from other donors' samples. The starting material was cultured CD8+ T cells from PBMCs, obtained from culture after CMV antigen stimulation. The chain couples TRBV6-2 or TRBV6-3 to TRBJ2-1, with D hard to call. As DNA, the CDR3 is TGTGCCAGCAGCCACCCACGCACTGAGCAGTTCTTC. Amino acids: CASSHPRTEQFF.